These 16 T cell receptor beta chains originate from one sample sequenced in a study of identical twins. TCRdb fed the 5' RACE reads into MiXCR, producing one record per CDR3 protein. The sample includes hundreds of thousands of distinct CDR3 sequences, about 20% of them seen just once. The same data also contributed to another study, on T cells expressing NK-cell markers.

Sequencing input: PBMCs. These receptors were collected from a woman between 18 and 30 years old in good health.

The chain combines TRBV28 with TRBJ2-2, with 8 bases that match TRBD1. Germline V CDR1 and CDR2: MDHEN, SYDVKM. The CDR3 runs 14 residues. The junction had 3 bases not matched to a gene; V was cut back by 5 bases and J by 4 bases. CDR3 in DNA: TGTGCCAGCAGTCGACAGGGGACCACCGGGGAGCTGTTTTTT. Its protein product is CASSRQGTTGELFF.

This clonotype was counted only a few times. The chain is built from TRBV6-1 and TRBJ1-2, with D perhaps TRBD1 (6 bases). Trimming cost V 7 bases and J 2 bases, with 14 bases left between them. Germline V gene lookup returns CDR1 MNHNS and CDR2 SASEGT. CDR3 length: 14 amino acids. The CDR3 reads CASTKGGGNYGYTF. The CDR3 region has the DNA TGTGCCAGCACCAAAGGGGGTGGGAACTATGGCTACACCTTC.

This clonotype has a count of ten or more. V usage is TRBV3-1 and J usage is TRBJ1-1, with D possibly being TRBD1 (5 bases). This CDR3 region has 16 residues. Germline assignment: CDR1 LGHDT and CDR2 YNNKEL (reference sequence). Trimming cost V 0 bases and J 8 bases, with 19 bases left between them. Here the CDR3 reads CASSQEGEMALTEAFF. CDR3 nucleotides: TGTGCCAGCAGCCAAGAAGGGGAGATGGCTCTGACCGAAGCTTTCTTT.

The CDR3 region is CASSYAPSSYNEQFF. DNA of the CDR3: TGTGCCAGCAGTTACGCCCCTAGCTCCTACAATGAGCAGTTCTTC. The chain joins TRBV6-5 to TRBJ2-1; D is ambiguous. This CDR3 spans 15 amino acids. The ends were cut back, 2 bases at V and 0 bases at J, with 8 bases in the middle. CDR1 and CDR2 from the germline V gene are MNHEY and SVGAGI.

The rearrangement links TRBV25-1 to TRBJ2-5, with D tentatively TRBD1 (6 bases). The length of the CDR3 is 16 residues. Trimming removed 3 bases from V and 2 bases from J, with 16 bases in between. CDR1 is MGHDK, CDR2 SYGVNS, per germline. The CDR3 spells CASSDHRQDLQETQYF. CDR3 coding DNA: TGTGCCAGCAGTGACCACAGACAGGACTTACAAGAGACCCAGTACTTC.

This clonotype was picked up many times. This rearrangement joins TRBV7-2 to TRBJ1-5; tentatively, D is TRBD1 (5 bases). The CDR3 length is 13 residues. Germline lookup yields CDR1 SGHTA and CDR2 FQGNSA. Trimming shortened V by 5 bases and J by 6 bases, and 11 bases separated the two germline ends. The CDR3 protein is CASSQGAGQPQHF. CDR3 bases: TGTGCCAGCAGCCAAGGGGCAGGTCAGCCCCAGCATTTT. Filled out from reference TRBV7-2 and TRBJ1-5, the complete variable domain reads GAGVSQSPSNKVTEKGKDVELRCDPISGHTALYWYRQSLGQGLEFLIYFQGNSAPDKSGLPSDRFSAERTGGSVSTLTIQRTQQEDSAVYLCASSQGAGQPQHFGDGTRLSIL.

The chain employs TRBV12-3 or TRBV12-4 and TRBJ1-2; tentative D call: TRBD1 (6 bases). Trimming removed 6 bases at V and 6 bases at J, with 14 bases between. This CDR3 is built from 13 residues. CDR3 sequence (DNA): TGTGCCAGCAGCAGGGGCTTGGTCGATGGCTACACCTTC. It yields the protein CASSRGLVDGYTF.

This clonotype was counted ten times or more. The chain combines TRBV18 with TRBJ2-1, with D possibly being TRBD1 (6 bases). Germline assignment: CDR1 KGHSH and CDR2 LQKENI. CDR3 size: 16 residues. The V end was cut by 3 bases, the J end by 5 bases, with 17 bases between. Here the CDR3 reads CASSPLLRQVDNEQFF. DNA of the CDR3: TGTGCCAGCTCACCCCTCCTCCGACAGGTCGACAATGAGCAGTTCTTC.

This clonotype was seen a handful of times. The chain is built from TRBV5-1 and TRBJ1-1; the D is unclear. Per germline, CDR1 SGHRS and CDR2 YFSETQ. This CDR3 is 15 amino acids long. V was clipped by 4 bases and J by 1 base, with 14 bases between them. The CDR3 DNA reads TGCGCCAGCAGCCTTACCTCCTGGCGGAACACTGAAGCTTTCTTT. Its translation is CASSLTSWRNTEAFF.

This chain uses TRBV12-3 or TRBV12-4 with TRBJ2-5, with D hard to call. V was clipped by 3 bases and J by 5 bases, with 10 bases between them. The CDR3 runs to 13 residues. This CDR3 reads CASSFGDPETQYF. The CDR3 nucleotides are TGTGCCAGCAGTTTCGGCGATCCGGAGACCCAGTACTTC.

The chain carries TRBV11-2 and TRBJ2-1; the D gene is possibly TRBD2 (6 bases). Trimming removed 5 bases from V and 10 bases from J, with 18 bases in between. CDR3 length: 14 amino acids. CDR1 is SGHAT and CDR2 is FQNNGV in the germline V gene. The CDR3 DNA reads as TGTGCCAGCAGCGGCCGGGACTCCCCCAGAGAGCAGTTCTTC. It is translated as CASSGRDSPREQFF.

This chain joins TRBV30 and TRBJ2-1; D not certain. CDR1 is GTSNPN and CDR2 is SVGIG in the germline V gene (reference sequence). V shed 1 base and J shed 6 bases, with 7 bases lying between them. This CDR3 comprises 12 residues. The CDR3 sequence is CAWSDVGNEQFF. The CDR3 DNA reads TGTGCCTGGAGTGATGTAGGCAATGAGCAGTTCTTC.

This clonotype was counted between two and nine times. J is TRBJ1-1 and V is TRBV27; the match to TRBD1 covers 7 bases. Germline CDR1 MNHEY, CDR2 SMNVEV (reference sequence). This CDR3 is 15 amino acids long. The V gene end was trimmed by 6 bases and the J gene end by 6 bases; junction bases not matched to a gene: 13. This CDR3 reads CASSYEPGQFAEAFF. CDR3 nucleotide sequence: TGTGCCAGCAGCTATGAACCGGGACAGTTCGCTGAAGCTTTCTTT.

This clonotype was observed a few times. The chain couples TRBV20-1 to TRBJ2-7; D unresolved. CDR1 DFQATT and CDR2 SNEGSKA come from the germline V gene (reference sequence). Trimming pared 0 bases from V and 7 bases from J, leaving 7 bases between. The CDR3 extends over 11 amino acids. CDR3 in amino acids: CSARDDREQYF. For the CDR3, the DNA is TGCAGTGCTAGAGATGATAGAGAGCAGTACTTC.

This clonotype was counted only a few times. CDR3 in DNA: TGCAGTGCTAGTGAGCCCTGGCTGAACACTGAAGCTTTCTTT. Protein: CSASEPWLNTEAFF. The chain couples TRBV20-1 to TRBJ1-1, with D uncertain. In germline, CDR1 is DFQATT, CDR2 SNEGSKA (reference sequence). The V end lost 3 bases, the J end lost 0 bases, and 11 bases lay between the germline ends. CDR3 length equals 14 residues.

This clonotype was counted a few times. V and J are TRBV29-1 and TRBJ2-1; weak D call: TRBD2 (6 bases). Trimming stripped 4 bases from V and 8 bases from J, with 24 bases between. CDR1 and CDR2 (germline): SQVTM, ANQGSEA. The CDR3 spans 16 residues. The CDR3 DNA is TGCAGCGTTGTTGAATTTTTCCTAGTCGGGGAGGATGAGCAGTTCTTC. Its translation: CSVVEFFLVGEDEQFF.